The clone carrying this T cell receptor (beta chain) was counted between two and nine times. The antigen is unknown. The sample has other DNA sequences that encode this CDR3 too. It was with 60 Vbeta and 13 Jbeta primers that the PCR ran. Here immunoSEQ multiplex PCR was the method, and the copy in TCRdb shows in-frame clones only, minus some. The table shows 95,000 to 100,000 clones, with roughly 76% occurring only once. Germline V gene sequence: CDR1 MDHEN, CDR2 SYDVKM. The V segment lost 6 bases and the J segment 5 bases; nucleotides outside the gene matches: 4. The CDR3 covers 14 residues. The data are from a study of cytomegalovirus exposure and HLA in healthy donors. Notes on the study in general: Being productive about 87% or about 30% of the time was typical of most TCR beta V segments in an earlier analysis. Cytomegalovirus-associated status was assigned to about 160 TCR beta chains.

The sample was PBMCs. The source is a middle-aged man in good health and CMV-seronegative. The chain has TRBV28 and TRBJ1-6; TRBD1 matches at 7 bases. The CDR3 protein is CASSLGQNNSPLHF. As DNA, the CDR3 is TGTGCCAGCAGCCTGGGACAGAATAATTCACCCCTCCACTTT.